Following are 9 T cell receptor beta chains from one sample sequenced in a study of T cells in Graves' hyperthyroidism and ophthalmopathy. Regions amplified from RNA transcripts were the TCR beta CDR3 regions. TCR CDR3 regions were first amplified by RT-PCR with HTBI primers. MiXCR, run by TCRdb on the multiplex PCR reads, gives a single entry per CDR3 protein. The sample includes more than 300,000 distinct CDR3 sequences, approximately 13% of them seen just once. Sample: blood. These receptors originate from a woman in her late teens or twenties with Graves' hyperthyroidism.

This clonotype was found a few times. The chain uses TRBV6-1 and TRBJ1-6, with D maybe TRBD1 (6 bases). The CDR3 totals 16 residues. CDR1 and CDR2 from the germline V gene are MNHNS and SASEGT. Deletions cut 5 bases from V and 3 bases from J, with 14 bases between. CDR3 sequence reads: CASSHKGGGYNSPLHF. The DNA for the CDR3 is TGTGCCAGCAGTCACAAGGGGGGCGGCTATAATTCACCCCTCCACTTT.

CDR3 nucleotide sequence: TGTGCCAGCAGTTTTCTAATTCGGGGGGCCGGGGAGCTGTTTTTT. Translation: CASSFLIRGAGELFF. V is TRBV27 and J is TRBJ2-2; the match to TRBD2 covers 7 bases. This CDR3 is 15 amino acids long. Germline V CDR1 and CDR2: MNHEY, SMNVEV (reference sequence). Losses at the gene ends were 3 bases for V and 6 bases for J; bases not matched to a gene: 7.

This clonotype showed up many times. This sequence joins TRBV20-1 and TRBJ2-7; 7 bases map to TRBD1. V lost 6 bases, J lost 2 bases, and 4 bases stayed unmatched. From germline, CDR1 is DFQATT and CDR2 SNEGSKA (reference sequence). The CDR3 totals 12 residues. The CDR3 coding sequence is TGCAGTGCGTGGCAGGGGGCCTACGAGCAGTACTTC. It is translated as CSAWQGAYEQYF.

This clonotype was counted at least ten times. The rearrangement joins TRBV5-4 to TRBJ2-1; 12 bases map to TRBD2. Germline V gene lookup returns CDR1 SGHNT and CDR2 YYREEE (reference sequence). This CDR3 is 16 amino acids long. Unmatched junction bases numbered 7, after V lost 0 bases and J lost 9 bases. This CDR3 reads CASSLVLAGGLGEQFF. For the CDR3, the DNA is TGTGCCAGCAGCTTGGTCCTAGCGGGAGGGCTAGGTGAGCAGTTCTTC.

This clonotype was seen many times. This rearrangement joins TRBV3-1 to TRBJ2-5, with 13 bases aligning to TRBD2. Germline V gene sequence: CDR1 LGHDT, CDR2 YNNKEL (reference sequence). The V and J ends lost 0 bases and 5 bases, in that order; junction bases with no gene match: 9. This CDR3 comprises 18 residues. The CDR3 DNA sequence: TGTGCCAGCAGCCAAGACCCGGGACTAGCGGGAATTCAGGAGACCCAGTACTTC. It specifies CASSQDPGLAGIQETQYF.

The table lists this clonotype with many counts. The chain employs TRBV12-3 or TRBV12-4 and TRBJ2-7, with D possibly TRBD2 on 6 matching bases. The CDR3 totals 18 residues. The V end lost 3 bases, the J end lost 1 base, and 22 bases lay between the germline ends. CDR3 nucleotides: TGTGCCAGCAGTTTGGTCAGGCTAGCGCCAGGTAATTCCTACGAGCAGTACTTC. This codes for CASSLVRLAPGNSYEQYF.

This clonotype was observed many times. The chain employs TRBV11-1 and TRBJ2-5; TRBD2 matches at 7 bases. Trimming removed 5 bases from V and 7 bases from J; junction bases left unmatched: 13. The length of the CDR3 is 15 residues. The germline gives CDR1 SGHAT, CDR2 FQDESV (reference sequence). The DNA of the CDR3 is TGTGCCAGCAGCCAAGCCGGGACTAACAAGGGGACCCAGTACTTC. It yields the protein CASSQAGTNKGTQYF. Looking up the rest from reference TRBV11-1 and TRBJ2-5 gives the full variable domain: EAEVAQSPRYKITEKSQAVAFWCDPISGHATLYWYRQILGQGPELLVQFQDESVVDDSQLPKDRFSAERLKGVDSTLKIQPAELGDSAMYLCASSQAGTNKGTQYFGPGTRLLVL.

This chain links TRBV27 with TRBJ2-2; 10 nucleotides agree with TRBD2. This CDR3 spans 15 amino acids. Looked up from germline, CDR1 is MNHEY and CDR2 is SMNVEV (reference sequence). Trimming took 6 bases from V and 8 from J; bases not matched to a gene: 9. In DNA, the CDR3 is TGTGCCAGCAGCGTTAAGGGACTAGCGACTGGGGAGCTGTTTTTT. This encodes CASSVKGLATGELFF.

V usage is TRBV3-1 and J usage is TRBJ2-1; D gene ambiguous. V was pared by 4 bases and J by 2 bases, with 12 bases between. CDR3 length equals 15 residues. Germline V gives CDR1 LGHDT, CDR2 YNNKEL (reference sequence). CDR3 loop: CASSPTRSPYNEQFF. DNA of the CDR3: TGTGCCAGCAGCCCTACCCGAAGCCCCTACAATGAGCAGTTCTTC.